The TCR beta chain described here comes from a study of Ad26.COV2.S vaccination and SARS-CoV-2 variants. Study information: Intramuscular Ad26.COV2.S at 5x10^10 or 1x10^11 viral particles.

The assay was immunoSEQ multiplex PCR, and TCRdb's table has in-frame clones only and misses some. The sample holds hundreds of thousands of clones, 75% to 95% seen once. Treatment meaning: 19 received Ad26.COV2.S at low or high dose, single or two shots; about 5 received placebo; per-sample allocation not given. At day 63 after the first vaccine or placebo injection, samples were drawn. Study-level findings and limits: An underestimation of total T cell responses may have resulted from the TCR breadth and depth analyses.

CDR1 and CDR2 (germline): DFQATT, SNEGSKA (reference sequence). The CDR3 is 11 residues long. Deletions cut 4 bases from V and 8 bases from J, with 8 bases between. On this clone: The target antigen is unknown. Other DNA sequences in this specimen translate into the identical CDR3.

The TCR sequence derives from a person between 18 and 65 years old who received the Ad26.COV2.S COVID-19 vaccine or a placebo. This material consisted of peripheral blood, taken in a trial of Ad26.COV2.S vaccine versus placebo. The chain has TRBV20-1 and TRBJ1-4; TRBD1 is a possible D gene (5 bases). CDR3: CSATTDEKLFF. The CDR3 bases are TGCAGTGCTACGACAGACGAAAAACTGTTTTTT.